This paragraph reports one TCR beta chain. These data come from a study of cytomegalovirus exposure and HLA in healthy donors. TCRdb keeps only in-frame clones here, not all; method: immunoSEQ multiplex PCR. This table holds 80,000 to 90,000 clones, about 96% found once. J gave up 9 bases and V 0 bases, and 15 bases lay outside the gene matches. The CDR3 sequence is 18 residues long. CDR1 is MGHRA and CDR2 is YSYEKL in the germline V gene. The receptor was isolated from a man between 18 and 29 years old in good health and CMV-seronegative. V is TRBV4-1 and J is TRBJ2-1, with 9 bases that match TRBD2. The sequencing sample was made of PBMCs. In DNA, the CDR3 is TGCGCCAGCAGCCAAGATCTCGGCGGGAGGGCCCCTCTTTCTGAGCAGTTCTTC. Encoded protein: CASSQDLGGRAPLSEQFF.